This note documents a single T cell receptor beta chain sequence. TCRdb's copy holds only in-frame clones and misses some; the assay was immunoSEQ multiplex PCR. The sample consists of about 19,000 clones, about 80% of them appearing once. These data originate in a study of OX40 agonist ivuxolimab in advanced cancers. As for the study in general: Subjects had a mean age of roughly 57 years, with a range of roughly 23 to 79; roughly 80% were male.

V gave up 5 bases and J gave up 4 bases; unmatched junction bases: 9. This CDR3 is 15 amino acids long. CDR1 SGHVS and CDR2 FNYEAQ come from the germline V gene. Individuals having autoimmune disease history or systemic immunosuppression were not enrolled. The chain uses TRBV7-6 and TRBJ2-3, with 7 bases lining up with TRBD2. The source of this sequence is an adult with an advanced solid tumor such as melanoma, head and neck, liver or kidney cancer. The sequencing here drew on CD4+ or CD8+ T cells sorted from blood, taken in a trial of the OX40 agonist ivuxolimab. CDR3 region: CASSALGGSSDTQYF. The CDR3 DNA reads as TGTGCCAGCAGCGCGCTGGGCGGGAGTTCAGATACGCAGTATTTT.